This T cell receptor beta chain came from a study of human T cells and chemical hapten exposure. From the RACE reads, TCRdb called clonotypes with MiXCR, one entry per CDR3 protein. The sample carries fewer than 400,000 distinct CDR3 sequences, approximately 6.3% recorded once. The time point was: patch test 1, 2 weeks after DPC sensitization. Treatment here: therapeutic diphenylcyclopropenone sensitization with weekly scalp DPC. Germline V gene lookup returns CDR1 SEHNR and CDR2 FQNEAQ (reference sequence). The CDR3 loop spans 14 amino acids. The V gene lost 1 base and the J gene lost 4 bases, with 10 bases spanning the gap.

The TCR was taken from a young woman with alopecia areata. Some clones in this sample may be carry-over from other donors' samples. Source: whole blood, taken in connection with sensitization to the hapten diphenylcyclopropenone (DPC). V usage is TRBV7-9 and J usage is TRBJ1-1, with D unresolved. DNA of the CDR3: TGTGCCAGCAGCTTAGAGCTTCGAGGCACTGAAGCTTTCTTT. It codes for CASSLELRGTEAFF.